Following are 26 T cell receptor beta chains from one sample sequenced in a study of T cells after yellow fever vaccination. TCRdb reprocessed the 5' RACE reads with MiXCR, giving one entry per CDR3 protein. The table lists 400,000 or so distinct CDR3 sequences, roughly 12% of them singletons, with more than 15% in the top ten. This material consisted of PBMCs, taken on the day of the first yellow fever vaccination. All receptors come from a man aged 18 to 30 who received the YFV17D yellow fever vaccine.

DNA of the CDR3: TGTGCCAGCAGTTTACGAGGGGGACAGGGTCTAACCGGGGGGCAGTTCTTC. This sequence encodes CASSLRGGQGLTGGQFF. This chain connects TRBV12-3 or TRBV12-4 to TRBJ2-1; TRBD1 matches 9 bases. This CDR3 is 17 amino acids long. The V gene end was trimmed by 2 bases and the J gene end by 12 bases; junction bases not matched to a gene: 17.

This clonotype was seen a few times. This chain uses TRBV5-1 with TRBJ1-1; D gene unclear. This CDR3 comprises 13 residues. Germline assignment: CDR1 SGHRS and CDR2 YFSETQ. Trimming stripped 4 bases from V and 1 base from J, with 8 bases between. The CDR3 spells CASSVFGNTEAFF. The CDR3 nucleotides read TGCGCCAGCAGCGTGTTCGGGAACACTGAAGCTTTCTTT.

The sample holds many counts of this clonotype. The chain combines TRBV6-5 with TRBJ2-1, with 8 nucleotides matching TRBD2. This CDR3 spans 17 amino acids. Trimming at V came to 1 base and at J to 1 base, leaving 6 bases not matched to a gene. CDR1 is MNHEY and CDR2 is SVGAGI in the germline V gene. The CDR3 nucleotides are TGTGCCAGCAGTTACTATTTCGGGGGGGTGTCCTACAATGAGCAGTTCTTC. This encodes CASSYYFGGVSYNEQFF.

The chain couples TRBV20-1 to TRBJ2-7; TRBD2 matches at 10 bases. V shed 5 bases, J shed 7 bases, and the junction held 8 bases outside the gene matches. CDR1 and CDR2 (germline): DFQATT, SNEGSKA (reference sequence). The CDR3 runs 13 residues. In DNA, the CDR3 is TGCAGTGCTCGTAGCGGGGGGCGGAGGGAGCAGTACTTC. The encoded protein is CSARSGGRREQYF.

The chain recombines TRBV12-3 or TRBV12-4 with TRBJ1-5; 11 bases match TRBD1. The CDR3 spans 15 residues. V trimming: 6 bases; J trimming: 7 bases; junction bases outside the gene matches: 8. The CDR3 spells CASSLDRGLWQPQHF. Here the CDR3 DNA reads TGTGCCAGCAGCTTGGACAGGGGGCTTTGGCAGCCCCAGCATTTT.

This clonotype was counted only a few times. The chain joins TRBV6-2 or TRBV6-3 to TRBJ2-1; 12 positions agree with TRBD2. The trim removed 4 bases at V and 13 bases at J, leaving 11 bases unmatched. CDR1 and CDR2 from the germline V gene are MNHEY and SVGEGT. The CDR3 runs to 15 residues. The CDR3 sequence: CASSSRKGLAGPQFF. The DNA of the CDR3 is TGTGCCAGCAGTTCCCGAAAAGGACTAGCGGGACCTCAGTTCTTC.

In its sample, this clonotype was seen a few times. One end of the junction is discordant with germline, which a read error may explain. The V call is TRBV20-1, the J call TRBJ2-2; 12 nucleotides agree with TRBD1. The CDR3 has 15 amino acids. Looked up from germline, CDR1 is DFQATT and CDR2 is SNEGSKA (reference sequence). CDR3 nucleotides: TGCAGTGCGAGAGGGACAGGGGGCGGCACCGGGGAGCTGTTTTTT. Translating gives CSARGTGGGTGELFF.

This sequence joins TRBV9 and TRBJ1-4, with TRBD1 matching 8 bases. The CDR3 is 15 residues long. V dropped 0 bases and J dropped 9; count of bases not matched to a gene: 7. Germline V CDR1 and CDR2: SGDLS, YYNGEE. In nucleotides, the CDR3 is TGTGCCAGCAGCGTAGAGGGGACAGGAGGAAAAAAACTGTTTTTT. This sequence encodes CASSVEGTGGKKLFF.

This clonotype has only a few counts. The chain joins TRBV7-2 to TRBJ2-7; D remains ambiguous. The CDR3 totals 14 residues. CDR1 and CDR2 (germline): SGHTA, FQGNSA. V gave up 1 base and J gave up 1 base, with 8 bases separating them. CDR3 residues: CASSLVPGSYEQYF. The CDR3 DNA reads TGTGCCAGCAGCTTAGTCCCCGGATCCTACGAGCAGTACTTC.

V is TRBV2 and J is TRBJ2-5; D could derive from TRBD1 or TRBD2 (6 bases each). V was shortened by 2 bases and J by 5 bases, with 18 bases between the two germline ends. The CDR3 is 16 amino acids. Germline V CDR1 and CDR2: SNHLY, FYNNEI. CDR3 amino acids: CASSEIPGGAGETQYF. The DNA of the CDR3 is TGTGCCAGCAGTGAAATCCCCGGGGGCGCAGGGGAGACCCAGTACTTC.

The V call is TRBV5-4, the J call TRBJ2-4; D remains ambiguous. V lost 0 bases and J lost 9, with 4 bases in between. The CDR3 has 11 residues. The germline V gene encodes CDR1 SGHNT and CDR2 YYREEE (reference sequence). The CDR3 region has the DNA TGTGCCAGCAGCTTGGAGGGCATTCAGTACTTC. This translates into CASSLEGIQYF.

There are a few counts of this clonotype. The V call is TRBV5-1, the J call TRBJ1-4, with D unclear. From germline, CDR1 is SGHRS and CDR2 YFSETQ. This CDR3 comprises 15 residues. Trimming left V 4 bases short and J 2 bases short, with 12 bases between. CDR3 in amino acids: CASSPEGVTNEKLFF. The DNA for the CDR3 is TGCGCCAGCAGCCCTGAAGGAGTCACTAATGAAAAACTGTTTTTT.

In this sample, this clonotype turned up a few times. V gene TRBV7-9 combines with J gene TRBJ2-7; the match to TRBD1 covers 9 bases. The CDR3 sequence is 13 residues long. With 5 bases clipped from V and 2 bases from J, the junction kept 1 base outside the gene matches. Germline values: CDR1 SEHNR, CDR2 FQNEAQ (reference sequence). CDR3 DNA sequence: TGTGCCAGCAGCGGGACAGGGACCTACGAGCAGTACGTC. This translates into CASSGTGTYEQYV.

This clonotype is labeled as medium-sized. The V call is TRBV20-1, the J call TRBJ1-5, with 10 nucleotides matching TRBD1. Losses at the gene ends were 0 bases for V and 5 bases for J; bases not matched to a gene: 7. This CDR3 contains 16 residues. CDR1 and CDR2 (germline): DFQATT, SNEGSKA (reference sequence). As DNA, the CDR3 is TGCAGTGCTAGAGATCGGACAGGGGGAGGGCATCAGCCCCAGCATTTT. Amino acids: CSARDRTGGGHQPQHF.

The chain carries TRBV5-1 and TRBJ2-5; no definite D call. Looked up from germline, CDR1 is SGHRS and CDR2 is YFSETQ. The CDR3 runs 13 residues. V shed 1 base and J shed 7 bases, with 11 bases lying between them. CDR3 in amino acids: CASSLFVPGTQYF. DNA of the CDR3: TGCGCCAGCAGCTTGTTTGTGCCAGGGACCCAGTACTTC.

This clonotype was found a few times. V usage is TRBV28 and J usage is TRBJ2-7; D is uncertain. Germline lookup yields CDR1 MDHEN and CDR2 SYDVKM. V lost 1 base and J 3 bases, leaving 10 bases between the germline ends. The CDR3 is 14 amino acids. The CDR3: CASSLLGQFYEQYV. CDR3 bases: TGTGCCAGCAGTTTATTAGGGCAGTTCTACGAGCAGTACGTC.

V usage is TRBV18 and J usage is TRBJ2-1, with a tentative D call TRBD1 (6 bases). Germline-derived CDR1 and CDR2 are KGHSH and LQKENI. V was cut by 3 bases and J by 2 bases, with 14 bases left in between. The CDR3 runs to 16 residues. CDR3 sequence (DNA): TGTGCCAGCTCACCTCAGAGGGGGTGGCCCTACAATGAGCAGTTCTTC. Its translation is CASSPQRGWPYNEQFF.

The V call is TRBV7-9, the J call TRBJ1-1; D possibly corresponds to TRBD1 (5 bases). Deletions cut 4 bases from V and 6 bases from J, with 12 bases between. The germline V gene has CDR1 SEHNR and CDR2 FQNEAQ (reference sequence). The CDR3 is made up of 13 amino acids. The CDR3 DNA reads TGTGCCAGCAGCTCCAGGGCGGGCGCTGAAGCTTTCTTT. It codes for CASSSRAGAEAFF.

This clonotype appeared a single time. The V and J genes are TRBV29-1 and TRBJ1-2; D remains unclear. This CDR3 has 13 amino acids. Germline CDR1 SQVTM, CDR2 ANQGSEA. Trimming shortened V by 5 bases and J by 3 bases, and 13 bases separated the two germline ends. CDR3 sequence: CSVFGGPYYGYTF. For the CDR3, the DNA is TGCAGCGTTTTTGGTGGTCCCTACTATGGCTACACCTTC.

The rearrangement joins TRBV20-1 to TRBJ2-2, with TRBD2 matching 8 bases. This CDR3 region has 16 residues. Germline V gene sequence: CDR1 DFQATT, CDR2 SNEGSKA (reference sequence). V dropped 2 bases and J dropped 6; count of bases not matched to a gene: 11. The CDR3 DNA reads TGCAGTGCTAGACCGAGGGTTCGGGGGGGGTCCGGGGAGCTGTTTTTT. It specifies CSARPRVRGGSGELFF.

The DNA for the CDR3 is TGTGCCAGCAGTTTATCTCGGGGCCATGGCTACACCTTC. This translates into CASSLSRGHGYTF. The chain combines TRBV27 with TRBJ1-2; D is possibly TRBD1 (5 bases). CDR3 length: 13 amino acids. Looked up from germline, CDR1 is MNHEY and CDR2 is SMNVEV (reference sequence). Trimming took 0 bases from V and 6 from J, leaving 8 bases between them.

The chain combines TRBV5-4 with TRBJ2-7, with 8 bases aligning to TRBD1. V lost 4 bases, J lost 3 bases, and 6 bases stayed unmatched. CDR3 length: 14 amino acids. Per the germline V gene, CDR1 is SGHNT and CDR2 is YYREEE (reference sequence). The CDR3 reads CASSIWTGSYEQYF. The CDR3 nucleotides read TGTGCCAGCAGCATCTGGACAGGGAGCTACGAGCAGTACTTC.

This clonotype was observed a few times. The rearrangement uses TRBV4-3 and TRBJ2-7; TRBD2 matches 7 bases. The CDR3 has 15 residues. Per germline, CDR1 LGHNA and CDR2 YSLEER. Trimming at V came to 2 bases and at J to 2 bases, leaving 6 bases not matched to a gene. DNA of the CDR3: TGCGCCAGCAGCCAAACCCGCGGGGGACCCTACGAGCAGTACTTC. It encodes CASSQTRGGPYEQYF.

The chain uses TRBV6-2 or TRBV6-3 and TRBJ2-7; no clear D gene. Germline assignment: CDR1 MNHEY and CDR2 SVGEGT. The CDR3 is 11 amino acids. Deletions cut 5 bases from V and 2 bases from J, with 4 bases between. The DNA of the CDR3 is TGTGCCAGCAGTGTACCCTACGAGCAGTACTTC. As protein: CASSVPYEQYF.

The gene calls are TRBV11-3 and TRBJ1-2, with D uncertain. The ends were cut back, 1 base at V and 2 bases at J, with 8 bases in the middle. Germline V lookup: CDR1 SGHNT, CDR2 YENEEA. The CDR3 runs 14 residues. The CDR3 here is CASSLAGFNYGYTF. CDR3 nucleotide sequence: TGTGCCAGCAGCTTAGCGGGCTTCAACTATGGCTACACCTTC.

This rearrangement joins TRBV25-1 to TRBJ1-1, with D tentatively TRBD1 (5 bases). This CDR3 contains 12 residues. CDR1 MGHDK and CDR2 SYGVNS come from the germline V gene. V was clipped by 7 bases and J by 5 bases, with 11 bases between them. The DNA of the CDR3 is TGTGCCAGCACCCAGGGTTGGACTGAAGCTTTCTTT. Translated, it gives CASTQGWTEAFF.